This TCR beta chain appears in the sequencing data of a study of T cells in women clearing cervical HPV infection. Cervical HPV DNA detected by MY09/MY11 PCR, typed by dot-blot. TCRdb's copy holds only in-frame clones and misses some; the assay was immunoSEQ multiplex PCR. The sample has fewer than 35,000 clones. This receptor was identified in a woman aged 18-70 years with a cervical HPV16 infection that either progressed to CIN3+ or cleared (not recorded which). The sequenced sample was blood buffy coat.

The CDR3 loop is CATSRDKGNTGELFF. Partial CDR3 DNA: TGTGCCACCAGCAGAGATAAGGGGAACACCGGGGAG. The rearrangement links TRBV15 to TRBJ2-2, with D hard to call. The CDR3 goes on 3 residues after the read ends, and that part is filled in from the germline J gene. Germline V gene sequence: CDR1 LNHNV, CDR2 YYDKDF (reference sequence). V gave up 0 bases and J gave up 1 base, with 6 bases separating them. This CDR3 has 15 amino acids.